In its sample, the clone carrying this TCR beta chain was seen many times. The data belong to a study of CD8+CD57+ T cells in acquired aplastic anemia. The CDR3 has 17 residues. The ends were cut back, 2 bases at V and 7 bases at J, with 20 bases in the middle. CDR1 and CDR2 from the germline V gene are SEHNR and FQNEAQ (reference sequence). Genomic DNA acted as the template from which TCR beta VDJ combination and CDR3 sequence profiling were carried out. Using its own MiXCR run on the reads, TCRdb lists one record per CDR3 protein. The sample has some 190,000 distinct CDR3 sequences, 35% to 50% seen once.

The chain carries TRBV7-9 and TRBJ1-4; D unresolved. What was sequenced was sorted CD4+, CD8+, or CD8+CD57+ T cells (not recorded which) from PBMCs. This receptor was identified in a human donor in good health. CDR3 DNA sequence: TGTGCCAGCAGCTTAACCCTGCAAAGGGCTGAAGGTGAAAAACTGTTTTTT. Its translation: CASSLTLQRAEGEKLFF.